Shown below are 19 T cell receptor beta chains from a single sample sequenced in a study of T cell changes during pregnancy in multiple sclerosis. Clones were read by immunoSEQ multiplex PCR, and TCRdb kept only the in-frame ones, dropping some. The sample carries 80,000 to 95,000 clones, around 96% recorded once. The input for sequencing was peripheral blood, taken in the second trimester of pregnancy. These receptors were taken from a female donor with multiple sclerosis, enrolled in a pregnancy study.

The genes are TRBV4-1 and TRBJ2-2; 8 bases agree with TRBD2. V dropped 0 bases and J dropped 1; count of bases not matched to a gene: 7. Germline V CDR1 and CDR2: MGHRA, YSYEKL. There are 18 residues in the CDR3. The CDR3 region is CASSQEGGGLGNTGELFF. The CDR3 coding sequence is TGCGCCAGCAGCCAAGAGGGGGGGGGACTAGGGAACACCGGGGAGCTGTTTTTT.

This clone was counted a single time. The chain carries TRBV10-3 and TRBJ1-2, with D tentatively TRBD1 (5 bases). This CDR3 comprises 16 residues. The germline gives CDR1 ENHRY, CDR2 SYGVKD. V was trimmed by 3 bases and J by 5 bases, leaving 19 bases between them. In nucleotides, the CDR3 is TGTGCCATCAGTGAAACCCCGCAGGGAGGGGAGTATGGCTACACCTTC. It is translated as CAISETPQGGEYGYTF.

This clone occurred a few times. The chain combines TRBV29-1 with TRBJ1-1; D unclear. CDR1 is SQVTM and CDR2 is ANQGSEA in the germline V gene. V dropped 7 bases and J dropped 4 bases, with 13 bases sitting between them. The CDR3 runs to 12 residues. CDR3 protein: CSGTGSFTEAFF. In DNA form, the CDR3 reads TGCAGCGGTACGGGGTCATTCACTGAAGCTTTCTTT. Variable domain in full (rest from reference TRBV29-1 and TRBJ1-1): SAVISQKPSRDICQRGTSLTIQCQVDSQVTMMFWYRQQPGQSLTLIATANQGSEATYESGFVIDKFPISRPNLTFSTLTVSNMSPEDSSIYLCSGTGSFTEAFFGQGTRLTVV.

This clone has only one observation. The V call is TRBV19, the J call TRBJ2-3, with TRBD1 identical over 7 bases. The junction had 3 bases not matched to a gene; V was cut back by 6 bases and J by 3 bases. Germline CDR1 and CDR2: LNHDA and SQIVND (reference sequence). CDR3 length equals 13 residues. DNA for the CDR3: TGTGCCAGTAGATCCAGGGGGACAGATACGCAGTATTTT. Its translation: CASRSRGTDTQYF.

The CDR3 DNA follows: TGTGCCTGTGGACAGGTCTTCAATCAGCCCCAGCATTTT. Translating gives CACGQVFNQPQHF. The V and J genes are TRBV30 and TRBJ1-5; 7 nucleotides agree with TRBD1. Germline V gives CDR1 GTSNPN, CDR2 SVGIG (reference sequence). The CDR3 has 13 residues. V lost 6 bases to trimming and J lost 3 bases; unmatched junction nucleotides: 5. The whole variable domain, remainder taken from reference TRBV30 and TRBJ1-5, is SQTIHQWPATLVQPVGSPLSLECTVEGTSNPNLYWYRQAAGRGLQLLFYSVGIGQISSEVPQNLSASRPQDRQFILSSKKLLLSDSGFYLCACGQVFNQPQHFGDGTRLSIL.

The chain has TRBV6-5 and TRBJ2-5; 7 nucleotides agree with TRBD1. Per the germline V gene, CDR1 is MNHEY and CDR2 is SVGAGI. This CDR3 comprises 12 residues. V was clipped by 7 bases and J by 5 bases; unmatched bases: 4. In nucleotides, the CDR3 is TGTGCCAGCAAAGACAGGGTCGAGACCCAGTACTTC. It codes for CASKDRVETQYF.

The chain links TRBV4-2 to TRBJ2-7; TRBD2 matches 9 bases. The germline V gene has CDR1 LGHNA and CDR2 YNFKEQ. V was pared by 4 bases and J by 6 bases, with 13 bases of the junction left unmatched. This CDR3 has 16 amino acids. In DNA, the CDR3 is TGTGCCAGCAGCCGGGTAGGGGCGGGAGGGTTCAGCGAGCAGTACTTC. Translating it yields CASSRVGAGGFSEQYF.

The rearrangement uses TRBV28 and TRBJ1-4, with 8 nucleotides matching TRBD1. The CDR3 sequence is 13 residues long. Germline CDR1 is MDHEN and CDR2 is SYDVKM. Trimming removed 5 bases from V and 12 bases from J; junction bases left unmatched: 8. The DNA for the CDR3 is TGTGCCAGCAGTCGGGACAGGCCCGAGGAACTGTTTTTT. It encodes CASSRDRPEELFF.

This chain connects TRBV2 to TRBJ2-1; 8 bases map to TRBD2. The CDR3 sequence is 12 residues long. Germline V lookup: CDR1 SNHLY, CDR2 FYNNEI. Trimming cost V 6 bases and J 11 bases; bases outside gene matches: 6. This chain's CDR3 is CASRTPSGQQFF. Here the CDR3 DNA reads TGTGCCAGCAGAACTCCTAGCGGGCAGCAGTTCTTC.

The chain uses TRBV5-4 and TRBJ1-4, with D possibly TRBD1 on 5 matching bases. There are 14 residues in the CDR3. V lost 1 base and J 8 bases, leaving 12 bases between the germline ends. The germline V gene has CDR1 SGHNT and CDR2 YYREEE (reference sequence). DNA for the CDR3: TGTGCCAGCAGCTTGATCCCGGGGGAAGAAAAACTGTTTTTT. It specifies CASSLIPGEEKLFF.

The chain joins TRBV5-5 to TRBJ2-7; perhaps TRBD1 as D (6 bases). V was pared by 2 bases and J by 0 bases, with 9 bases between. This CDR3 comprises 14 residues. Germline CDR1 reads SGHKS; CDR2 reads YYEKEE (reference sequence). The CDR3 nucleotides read TGTGCCAGCAGCTTATTCAGGGGCTCCTACGAGCAGTACTTC. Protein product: CASSLFRGSYEQYF.

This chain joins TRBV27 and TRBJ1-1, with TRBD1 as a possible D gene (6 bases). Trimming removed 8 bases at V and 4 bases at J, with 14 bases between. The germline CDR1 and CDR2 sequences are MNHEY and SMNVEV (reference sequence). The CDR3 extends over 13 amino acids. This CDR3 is CASRAGGLTEAFF. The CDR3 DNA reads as TGTGCCAGCCGGGCCGGGGGGCTCACTGAAGCTTTCTTT.

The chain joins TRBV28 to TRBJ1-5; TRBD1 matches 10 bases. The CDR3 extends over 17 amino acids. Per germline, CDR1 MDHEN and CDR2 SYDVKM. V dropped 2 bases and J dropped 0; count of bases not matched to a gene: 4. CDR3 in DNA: TGTGCCAGCAGTTTACCGGGACAGGGGCCTAGCAATCAGCCCCAGCATTTT. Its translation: CASSLPGQGPSNQPQHF.

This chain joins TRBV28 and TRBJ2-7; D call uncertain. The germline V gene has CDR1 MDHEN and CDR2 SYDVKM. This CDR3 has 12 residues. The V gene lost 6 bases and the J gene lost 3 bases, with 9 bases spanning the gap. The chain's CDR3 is CASSRHHYEQYF. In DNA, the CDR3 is TGTGCCAGCAGCCGACACCACTACGAGCAGTACTTC.

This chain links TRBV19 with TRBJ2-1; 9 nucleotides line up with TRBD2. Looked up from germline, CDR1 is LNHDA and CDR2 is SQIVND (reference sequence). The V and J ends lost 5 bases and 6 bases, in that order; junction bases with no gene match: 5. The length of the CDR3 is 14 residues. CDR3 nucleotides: TGTGCCAGTAGTGAGCTAGCGGGAATCAATGAGCAGTTCTTC. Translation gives CASSELAGINEQFF.

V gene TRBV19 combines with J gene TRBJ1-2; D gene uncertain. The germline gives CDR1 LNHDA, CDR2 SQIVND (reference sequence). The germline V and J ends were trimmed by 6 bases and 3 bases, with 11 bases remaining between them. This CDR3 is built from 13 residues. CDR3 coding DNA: TGTGCCAGTAGCACCCGGGGTCACTATGGCTACACCTTC. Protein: CASSTRGHYGYTF.

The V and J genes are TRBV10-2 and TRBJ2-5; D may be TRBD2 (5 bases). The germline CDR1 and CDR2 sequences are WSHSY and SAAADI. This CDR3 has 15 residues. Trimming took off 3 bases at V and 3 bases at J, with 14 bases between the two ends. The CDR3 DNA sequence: TGCGCCAGCAGTGATGCGGGTTCGATTAAAGAGACCCAGTACTTC. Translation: CASSDAGSIKETQYF.

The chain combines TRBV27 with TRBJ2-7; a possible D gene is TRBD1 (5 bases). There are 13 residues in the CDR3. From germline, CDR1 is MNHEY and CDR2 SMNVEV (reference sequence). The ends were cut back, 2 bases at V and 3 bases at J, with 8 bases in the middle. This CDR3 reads CASSLRGSYEQYF. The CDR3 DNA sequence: TGTGCCAGCAGTTTAAGGGGAAGCTACGAGCAGTACTTC.

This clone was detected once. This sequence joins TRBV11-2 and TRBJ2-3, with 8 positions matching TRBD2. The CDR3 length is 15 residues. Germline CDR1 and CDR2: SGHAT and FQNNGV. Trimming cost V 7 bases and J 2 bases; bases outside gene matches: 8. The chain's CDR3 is CASNSGGRNTDTQYF. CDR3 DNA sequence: TGTGCCAGCAATAGCGGCGGGAGGAACACAGATACGCAGTATTTT.